Below, 5 T cell receptor beta chains from the same sample are listed, as sequenced in a study of identical twins. TCRdb recomputed calls from the 5' RACE reads with MiXCR, one row per CDR3 protein. The repertoire includes 400,000 to 500,000 distinct CDR3 sequences, 15% to 20% of them detected once, and around 12% sits in the top ten. The sample consisted of naive T cells sorted from blood. The receptors come from a man aged 50-60 years in good health.

This clonotype was observed at least ten times. The chain recombines TRBV20-1 with TRBJ2-5, with 8 bases fitting TRBD1. The CDR3 consists of 12 residues. V shed 6 bases, J shed 5 bases, and the junction held 5 bases outside the gene matches. Germline lookup yields CDR1 DFQATT and CDR2 SNEGSKA (reference sequence). The CDR3 sequence is CSATRQGETQYF. Here the CDR3 DNA reads TGCAGTGCAACAAGACAGGGGGAGACCCAGTACTTC.

The J gene is TRBJ2-7, the V gene TRBV11-2; TRBD2 is a possible D gene (5 bases). V lost 1 base and J 6 bases, leaving 16 bases between the germline ends. CDR1 and CDR2 from the germline V gene are SGHAT and FQNNGV. CDR3 length: 15 amino acids. CDR3 DNA sequence: TGTGCCAGCAGCTTAGGTAGAGGGCAGCGCCGCGAGCAGTACTTC. Amino acids: CASSLGRGQRREQYF.

This clonotype was recorded at least ten times. J is TRBJ2-1 and V is TRBV20-1; D not certain. V lost 3 bases, J lost 6 bases, and 9 bases lay in between. The germline CDR1 and CDR2 sequences are DFQATT and SNEGSKA (reference sequence). The CDR3 runs to 12 residues. CDR3 bases: TGCAGTGCTAGGGAAAGTAGCAATGAGCAGTTCTTC. Its translation: CSARESSNEQFF.

The sample holds a few counts of this clonotype. The J gene is TRBJ2-7, the V gene TRBV5-1, with unresolved D. V dropped 6 bases and J dropped 6 bases, with 22 bases sitting between them. CDR3 length equals 15 residues. Germline-derived CDR1 and CDR2 are SGHRS and YFSETQ. DNA for the CDR3: TGCGCCAGCAACAACTTGGAAAGATCAGCCGTCGAGCAGTACTTC. This encodes CASNNLERSAVEQYF.

There are a few counts of this clonotype. This chain connects TRBV7-8 to TRBJ2-1, with D possibly being TRBD1 or TRBD2 (6 bases each). Germline values: CDR1 SGHVS, CDR2 FQNEAQ. The V end was cut by 3 bases, the J end by 8 bases, with 17 bases between. The CDR3 runs 15 residues. CDR3: CASSLGGKGLDEQFF. In nucleotides, the CDR3 is TGTGCCAGCAGCTTGGGGGGCAAGGGGCTCGATGAGCAGTTCTTC.